Described below is a single T cell receptor (beta chain) sequence and its context. The CDR3 contains 15 residues. Trimming took 5 bases from V and 0 from J, leaving 11 bases between them. Germline assignment: CDR1 SGHTA and CDR2 FQGNSA. Sequenced by immunoSEQ multiplex PCR; TCRdb stores in-frame clones only, minus some. Of about 34,000 clones listed, roughly 90% are singletons. The sample is drawn from a study of blood T cell repertoires in COVID-19. This TCR derives from a man in his 60s with active or convalescent COVID-19. The specimen sequenced was peripheral blood. This chain links TRBV7-2 with TRBJ1-5; possibly TRBD1 for D (6 bases). The CDR3 region has the DNA TGTGCCAGCAGCCCGCAGGGGACTAGCAATCAGCCCCAGCATTTT. Translated: CASSPQGTSNQPQHF. The full variable domain, rest sourced from reference TRBV7-2 and TRBJ1-5, is GAGVSQSPSNKVTEKGKDVELRCDPISGHTALYWYRQSLGQGLEFLIYFQGNSAPDKSGLPSDRFSAERTGGSVSTLTIQRTQQEDSAVYLCASSPQGTSNQPQHFGDGTRLSIL.